This TCR beta chain was obtained from a study of CD8+ T cells in alopecia areata. RNA extraction was followed by reverse transcription into cDNA, which acted as the sequencing template. Assay used: immunoSEQ multiplex PCR; TCRdb lists only in-frame clones, some missing. The profile shows 150,000 or so clones, around 86% of them singletons. To note about this clone: Its specificity is unknown.

Points from the study as a whole: Mice gave a clearer picture of TCR sharing than patients did, possibly for HLA-related reasons.

The CDR3 loop spans 16 amino acids. Germline V gene data show CDR1 as SGHDT and CDR2 as YYEEEE. With 0 bases removed from V and 2 bases from J, the gap between germline ends came to 14 bases. This specimen was CD8+ T cells sorted from blood, taken at week 0. The chain combines TRBV5-6 with TRBJ1-2, with D hard to call. The source is a human donor with alopecia areata. CDR3 DNA: TGTGCCAGCAGCTTGGGACACCTCAACTCAAACTATGGCTACACCTTC. This encodes CASSLGHLNSNYGYTF.